This T cell receptor (beta chain) was recorded in a study of Graves' ophthalmopathy and Graves' hyperthyroidism. Study outcomes and limitations: Most expanded clonotypes in thyroid above 0.001 frequency also showed up in blood. A 13-signature model separated ophthalmopathy from stable hyperthyroidism, around 90% sensitivity, around 78% specificity.

Worth noting for this clonotype: Its antigen is undetermined.

Lactation, pregnancy, uncontrolled infections and other autoimmune diseases were all grounds for excluding patients. PBMCs stemmed from over 8.5 ml of fresh peripheral blood. Amplification of TCR beta CDR3 regions used RNA transcripts. First-round RT-PCR relied on HTBI primers, and a second-round multiplex PCR came next. MiXCR, run by TCRdb on the multiplex PCR reads, gives a single entry per CDR3 protein. Of about 400,000 distinct CDR3 sequences in the sample, 18% were seen once. This CDR3 has 16 residues. V lost 7 bases and J 1 base, leaving 19 bases between the germline ends. Germline values: CDR1 MDHEN, CDR2 SYDVKM.

The chain recombines TRBV28 with TRBJ1-1; weak D call: TRBD1 (6 bases). The receptor's source is a woman between 18 and 29 years old with Graves' ophthalmopathy. Sequenced material: peripheral blood. The CDR3 nucleotides are TGTGCCAGCAATATACCGGGGGCTGGTTCGAACACTGAAGCTTTCTTT. The encoded protein is CASNIPGAGSNTEAFF.